The rows below give T cell receptor beta chains drawn from one sample of a study of T cell responses to AZD1222 COVID-19 vaccine. The repertoire was sequenced with immunoSEQ multiplex PCR; TCRdb's copy has only in-frame clones and lacks some. Here the sample spans approximately 75,000 clones, roughly 90% being singletons. The specimen was peripheral blood, collected 28 days after the second AZD1222 dose. The receptors derive from an adult who received the AZD1222 COVID-19 vaccine. CDR3s include the opening cysteine and the closing phenylalanine or tryptophan. The order of the fields is J gene, clone size, V gene, CDR3 protein. Clone size is not always given. Where it is, it says once, few, many or a class for expanded clones.

TRBJ1-4,.,TRBV19,CASRGFATNEKLFF
TRBJ2-5,.,TRBV7-9,CASSLVVGGGETQYF
TRBJ2-1,.,TRBV7-3,CASSLSPTQGRSEQFF
TRBJ2-7,.,TRBV4-1,CASSPRELRTPLNYEQYF
TRBJ1-4,.,TRBV7-2,CASSPRQGPNEKLFF
TRBJ1-2,.,TRBV4-1,CASSQDPDRGRAYGYTF
TRBJ2-5,.,TRBV28,CASSLDSQETQYF
TRBJ1-1,.,TRBV19,CATSDRGITEAFF
TRBJ1-2,.,TRBV5-1,CASAFLGVGGYTF
TRBJ2-2,.,TRBV5-1,CASSFRLGNTGELFF
TRBJ2-5,.,TRBV9,CASSQSTGLSYETQYF
TRBJ2-7,few,TRBV20-1,CSASLPPGPISYEQYF
TRBJ2-5,.,TRBV3-1/TRBV3-2,CASSQERGGRETQYF
TRBJ1-2,.,TRBV6-2/TRBV6-3,CASSYSRTGNYGYTF
TRBJ1-2,.,TRBV7-9,CASSLGRTGDYGYTF
TRBJ2-2,.,TRBV7-6,CASSLRGGTGELFF
TRBJ2-7,.,TRBV4-1,CASSQDDRGEQYF
TRBJ1-2,few,TRBV6-5,CASSYSVDYGYTF
TRBJ2-7,.,TRBV6-5,CASSYDSRGSSYEQYF
TRBJ1-5,.,TRBV7-9,CASSRYPGSTSSQPQHF
TRBJ2-7,.,TRBV5-1,CASSLGDVRYEQYF
TRBJ2-3,.,TRBV9,CASSVAPSGGARADTQYF
TRBJ2-3,.,TRBV6-5,CASTGLVRDTQYF